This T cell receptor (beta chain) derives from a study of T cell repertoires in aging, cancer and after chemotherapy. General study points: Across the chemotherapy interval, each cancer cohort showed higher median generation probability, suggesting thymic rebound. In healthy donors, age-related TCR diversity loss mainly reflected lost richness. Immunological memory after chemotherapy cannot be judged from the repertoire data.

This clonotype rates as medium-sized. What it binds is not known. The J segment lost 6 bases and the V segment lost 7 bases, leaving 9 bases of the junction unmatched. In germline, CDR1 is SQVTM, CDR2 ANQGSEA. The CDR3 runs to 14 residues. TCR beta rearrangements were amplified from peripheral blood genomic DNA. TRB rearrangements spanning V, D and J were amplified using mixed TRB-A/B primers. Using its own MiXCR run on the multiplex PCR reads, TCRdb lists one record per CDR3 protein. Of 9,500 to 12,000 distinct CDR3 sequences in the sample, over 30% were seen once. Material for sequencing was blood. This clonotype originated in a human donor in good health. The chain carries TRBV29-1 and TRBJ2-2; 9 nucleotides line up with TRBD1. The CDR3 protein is CSALMDRGAGELFF. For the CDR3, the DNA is TGCAGCGCCTTGATGGACAGGGGAGCCGGGGAGCTGTTTTTT.